The next 27 T cell receptor beta chains were all read from a single sample in a study of T cells in Graves' hyperthyroidism and ophthalmopathy. TCR beta CDR3 regions were amplified from RNA transcripts. A set of HTBI primers served as the primers for a first-round RT-PCR of the TCR CDR3. From the multiplex PCR reads, TCRdb called clonotypes with MiXCR, one entry per CDR3 protein. Of a few hundred thousand distinct CDR3 sequences in the sample, approximately 13% are singletons; the top ten hold around 5.4%. Input material: blood. These receptors came from a woman younger than 45 with Graves' hyperthyroidism that later progressed to Graves' ophthalmopathy.

A note on this clonotype: One end of the junction fails to match germline, which may point to a read error. The rearrangement links TRBV14 to TRBJ2-1; 11 nucleotides match TRBD2. The CDR3 contains 19 residues. Germline assignment: CDR1 SGHDN and CDR2 FVKESK. CDR3 coding DNA: TGTGCCAGCAGCCAATCCCCTCTCCTAGCGGGAGGTTTTTGGGATGAGAAGTTCTTC. The encoded protein is CASSQSPLLAGGFWDEKFF.

This clonotype appeared a few times. The V call is TRBV6-2 or TRBV6-3, the J call TRBJ2-3; D is uncertain. Germline assignment: CDR1 MNHEY and CDR2 SVGEGT. The CDR3 length is 17 residues. Trimming took 0 bases from V and 0 from J, leaving 13 bases between them. The CDR3 nucleotides read TGTGCCAGCAGTTACTCGATCACTGTTCCTAGCACAGATACGCAGTATTTT. Translation gives CASSYSITVPSTDTQYF.

The rearrangement links TRBV27 to TRBJ2-5; D call uncertain. V lost 8 bases and J lost 5, with 15 bases in between. There are 13 residues in the CDR3. CDR1 is MNHEY, CDR2 SMNVEV, per germline (reference sequence). Written as DNA, the CDR3 is TGTGCCAGCCGGGTCGGGCCTAGGGAGACCCAGTACTTC. This codes for CASRVGPRETQYF.

This clonotype was detected only a few times. The chain joins TRBV10-2 to TRBJ2-3; 9 positions match TRBD2. Trimming removed 2 bases from V and 2 bases from J; junction bases left unmatched: 2. The CDR3 length is 15 residues. Germline CDR1 is WSHSY and CDR2 is SAAADI. The CDR3 loop reads CASSELAGFTDTQYF. CDR3 bases: TGCGCCAGCAGTGAGCTAGCGGGATTCACAGATACGCAGTATTTT.

This clonotype came up many times. The chain has TRBV6-1 and TRBJ2-1; D ambiguous. CDR1 and CDR2 (germline): MNHNS, SASEGT. This CDR3 has 11 residues. V dropped 7 bases and J dropped 9 bases, with 10 bases sitting between them. CDR3 amino acids: CASTDGLEQFF. DNA of the CDR3: TGTGCCAGCACTGACGGGCTTGAGCAGTTCTTC.

The gene calls are TRBV12-3 or TRBV12-4 and TRBJ1-2; TRBD1 is a possible D gene (5 bases). This CDR3 spans 15 amino acids. Trimming removed 2 bases from V and 5 bases from J, with 15 bases in between. CDR3 in amino acids: CASSLRGGVDYGYTF. The CDR3 DNA follows: TGTGCCAGCAGTTTAAGGGGAGGGGTCGATTATGGCTACACCTTC.

The chain couples TRBV12-3 or TRBV12-4 to TRBJ2-5, with TRBD2 matching over 15 bases. Trimming cost V 3 bases and J 5 bases; bases outside gene matches: 16. The CDR3 has 20 residues. CDR3 residues: CASSFLTRGLAGGSGETQYF. In nucleotides, the CDR3 is TGTGCCAGCAGTTTCCTAACAAGAGGACTAGCGGGAGGGTCCGGTGAGACCCAGTACTTC.

The sample holds many counts of this clonotype. The chain uses TRBV5-1 and TRBJ1-6; 8 bases align to TRBD1. V shed 0 bases and J 8 bases; nucleotides not matched to a gene: 1. This CDR3 is built from 14 residues. The germline CDR1 and CDR2 sequences are SGHRS and YFSETQ. This CDR3 is CASSLEGQDSPLHF. DNA for the CDR3: TGCGCCAGCAGCTTGGAGGGACAGGATTCACCCCTCCACTTT.

About this clonotype: A much larger clone differs by one base, so this may be a read error. The rearrangement links TRBV2 to TRBJ1-6; D not resolved. The germline gives CDR1 SNHLY, CDR2 FYNNEI. Trimming took off 9 bases at V and 7 bases at J, with 10 bases between the two ends. This CDR3 has 12 residues. The chain's CDR3 is CASHATNSPLHF. DNA of the CDR3: TGTGCCAGTCACGCAACAAATTCACCCCTCCACTTT.

In regard to this clonotype: The missing conserved phenylalanine or tryptophan at the end of this CDR3 makes a read error likely. The chain recombines TRBV20-1 with TRBJ2-1; 8 bases map to TRBD2. The CDR3 runs 14 residues. Unmatched junction bases numbered 6, after V lost 5 bases and J lost 3 bases. CDR1 is DFQATT, CDR2 SNEGSKA, per germline (reference sequence). CDR3 nucleotide sequence: TGCAGTGCTCCTTCGGCGGGAGGCTACAATGAGCAGTTCTGC. Translation gives CSAPSAGGYNEQFC.

This clonotype was counted many times. The chain recombines TRBV11-2 with TRBJ2-1, with 10 bases matching TRBD1. V shed 4 bases, J shed 7 bases, and the junction held 7 bases outside the gene matches. CDR1 SGHAT and CDR2 FQNNGV come from the germline V gene. The CDR3 runs 15 residues. The CDR3 is CASSSLRGQGNEQFF. The CDR3 DNA reads TGTGCCAGCAGCTCACTCCGGGGACAGGGGAATGAGCAGTTCTTC.

There are many counts of this clonotype. Germline is not matched at one junction end, which may reflect a read error. The chain uses TRBV7-7 and TRBJ2-1; 8 bases match TRBD2. Germline lookup yields CDR1 SSHAT and CDR2 FNYEAQ (reference sequence). The CDR3 totals 16 residues. CDR3 loop: CASSLDPGGGGNEQFF. The DNA of the CDR3 is TGTGCTAGCAGCTTAGATCCGGGGGGGGGTGGCAATGAGCAGTTCTTC.

On this clonotype itself: Sequence at one end of the junction differs from germline and may be a read error. V usage is TRBV5-6 and J usage is TRBJ1-4; 7 bases match TRBD1. CDR1 SGHDT and CDR2 YYEEEE come from the germline V gene. The CDR3 has 14 amino acids. CDR3 region: CASSFGQVDEKLSF. In nucleotides, the CDR3 is TGTGCCAGCAGCTTCGGACAGGTTGACGAAAAACTGTCTTTT.

The chain recombines TRBV6-2 or TRBV6-3 with TRBJ2-1; unclear D gene. The CDR3 consists of 13 residues. The V end was cut by 10 bases, the J end by 7 bases, with 17 bases between. Germline values: CDR1 MNHEY, CDR2 SVGEGT. The CDR3 DNA reads TGTGCCACGCGGATCGGGCTAATAAATGAGCAGTTCTTC. It is translated as CATRIGLINEQFF.

This clonotype was recorded many times. The J gene is TRBJ2-1, the V gene TRBV10-3; 15 bases match TRBD2. Trimming at V came to 2 bases and at J to 4 bases, leaving 6 bases not matched to a gene. Germline V CDR1 and CDR2: ENHRY, SYGVKD. The CDR3 length is 18 residues. The CDR3 region is CAISETGLAGGIYNEQFF. The CDR3 coding sequence is TGTGCCATCAGTGAGACCGGACTAGCGGGAGGGATTTACAATGAGCAGTTCTTC.

In this sample, this clonotype turned up a few times. This rearrangement joins TRBV3-2 to TRBJ2-7; no check of the table's D call, TRBD1, against the DNA was made. TRBV3-2 is designated a pseudogene. This CDR3 contains 15 residues. The CDR3 spells CASSRQGLLAHEQYF. CDR3 sequence (DNA): TGTGCCAGCAGTCGACAGGGACTCCTCGCCCACGAGCAGTACTTC.

At least ten counts were recorded for this clonotype. The rearrangement uses TRBV19 and TRBJ1-1; D is undetermined. V gave up 7 bases and J gave up 3 bases, with 18 bases separating them. Germline V lookup: CDR1 LNHDA, CDR2 SQIVND (reference sequence). CDR3 length equals 15 residues. In nucleotides, the CDR3 is TGTGCCAGTATACCCCGTCCGGCTCAGTACACTGAAGCTTTCTTT. Translation: CASIPRPAQYTEAFF.

About this clonotype: Given a much more abundant clone one base away, this may be a read error. The chain is built from TRBV2 and TRBJ2-1; weak D call: TRBD2 (6 bases). The CDR3 covers 14 residues. Germline-derived CDR1 and CDR2 are SNHLY and FYNNEI. The CDR3 nucleotides are TGTGGCAGCGCGACCGAGGTACTAGCCGATGAGCAGTTCTTC. Translating gives CGSATEVLADEQFF.

This clonotype has at least ten counts. This rearrangement joins TRBV5-1 to TRBJ1-2; 7 nucleotides match TRBD1. V gave up 4 bases and J gave up 4 bases; unmatched junction bases: 13. The CDR3 is 16 amino acids. Germline CDR1 is SGHRS and CDR2 is YFSETQ. CDR3 DNA: TGCGCCAGCAGCCCTGCTGCCACCGGGACAGTCTATGGCTACACCTTC. Translating it yields CASSPAATGTVYGYTF.

This clonotype came up many times. V is TRBV7-2 and J is TRBJ2-5; the match to TRBD2 covers 8 bases. Germline V CDR1 and CDR2: SGHTA, FQGNSA. The CDR3 runs 17 residues. V trimming: 5 bases; J trimming: 5 bases; junction bases outside the gene matches: 16. The CDR3: CASSEPATSGSGETQYF. In DNA, the CDR3 is TGTGCCAGCAGCGAACCGGCGACAAGCGGGAGTGGGGAGACCCAGTACTTC.

The CDR3 sequence: CAISEWPTVSGNTIYF. CDR3 sequence (DNA): TGTGCCATCAGTGAGTGGCCGACTGTCTCTGGAAACACCATATATTTT. The J gene is TRBJ1-3, the V gene TRBV10-3; no reliable D call. The V gene's germline CDR1 is ENHRY and CDR2 SYGVKD. V was pared by 1 base and J by 0 bases, with 10 bases between. The CDR3 totals 16 residues.

The CDR3 sequence: CASSLDRVVGAKNIQYF. CDR3 in DNA: TGTGCCAGCTCCCTTGACAGGGTTGTAGGAGCCAAAAACATTCAGTACTTC. The chain has TRBV18 and TRBJ2-4, with 7 bases fitting TRBD1. V lost 6 bases, J lost 0 bases, and 11 bases stayed unmatched. Germline assignment: CDR1 KGHSH and CDR2 LQKENI. The CDR3 length is 17 residues. The full variable domain, rest sourced from reference TRBV18 and TRBJ2-4, is NAGVMQNPRHLVRRRGQEARLRCSPMKGHSHVYWYRQLPEEGLKFMVYLQKENIIDESGMPKERFSAEFPKEGPSILRIQQVVRGDSAAYFCASSLDRVVGAKNIQYFGAGTRLSVL.

This clonotype has at least ten counts. This chain connects TRBV24-1 to TRBJ2-5; D perhaps matches TRBD2 (6 bases). Trimming pared 3 bases from V and 2 bases from J, leaving 12 bases between. Germline V CDR1 and CDR2: KGHDR, SFDVKD. CDR3 length equals 15 residues. The CDR3 DNA sequence: TGTGCCACCAGTGATGGGGGGTGGACACAAGAGACCCAGTACTTC. It encodes CATSDGGWTQETQYF.

The chain carries TRBV4-1 and TRBJ2-5; 8 bases map to TRBD2. The CDR3 sequence is 12 residues long. In germline, CDR1 is MGHRA, CDR2 YSYEKL. The V segment lost 4 bases and the J segment 7 bases; nucleotides outside the gene matches: 2. The DNA for the CDR3 is TGCGCCAGCAGCCCGGGAGGGTGGACCCAGTACTTC. Residues: CASSPGGWTQYF.

This clonotype came up many times. The rearrangement links TRBV7-8 to TRBJ1-4; D unresolved. The germline gives CDR1 SGHVS, CDR2 FQNEAQ. This CDR3 is built from 17 residues. V lost 1 base and J lost 6, with 18 bases in between. The CDR3 DNA reads as TGTGCCAGCAGCTTAGACGCGCCGGGTTTGGCTTATGAAAAACTGTTTTTT. The encoded protein is CASSLDAPGLAYEKLFF.

The sample holds many counts of this clonotype. The rearrangement links TRBV10-3 to TRBJ1-2; D is ambiguous. CDR3 length equals 12 residues. V lost 1 base, J lost 7 bases, and 7 bases lay in between. In germline, CDR1 is ENHRY, CDR2 SYGVKD. The CDR3 sequence is CAISEWLGGYTF. The CDR3 DNA reads as TGTGCCATCAGTGAGTGGTTAGGTGGCTACACCTTC.

This clonotype has ten or more counts. This chain uses TRBV2 with TRBJ2-7; tentatively, D is TRBD2 (6 bases). Germline CDR1 reads SNHLY; CDR2 reads FYNNEI. Trimming shortened V by 7 bases and J by 0 bases, and 13 bases separated the two germline ends. This CDR3 has 14 amino acids. CDR3 in DNA: TGTGCCAGCACCAAGAGGGGACTCTCCTACGAGCAGTACTTC. Residues: CASTKRGLSYEQYF.